The clone carrying this TCR beta chain was recorded once. Its antigen is undetermined. Trimming pared 0 bases from V and 9 bases from J, leaving 15 bases between. CDR3 size: 14 residues. Germline CDR1 is GTSNPN and CDR2 is SVGIG (reference sequence). Fulfillment of recently defined diagnostic criteria for definite or probable disease was shown by the patients with Susac syndrome. In contrast to the negatively isolated CD8+ and CD4+ T cells, TEMRA cells were FACS-enriched. The sample belongs to a study of CD8 T cells in Susac syndrome. General study results and limits: The Susac syndrome CD4+ T cell repertoires displayed no clonal expansion.

With random hexamers, reverse transcription was performed on about 0.5 to 1 ug of RNA. The CDR3 of TCR beta was amplified by immunoSEQ multiplex PCR across 54 Vbeta and 13 Jbeta. One entry per CDR3 protein, called by TCRdb with MiXCR from the immunoSEQ multiplex PCR reads. The top ten hold 0.08% to 0.11% of the sample, which has some 250,000 distinct CDR3 sequences, almost 97% seen once. The sequence derives from a human donor with Susac syndrome. Specimen: CD4+ T cells from PBMCs. This rearrangement joins TRBV30 to TRBJ1-5; tentatively, D is TRBD1 (5 bases). CDR3 in DNA: TGTGCCTGGAGTGTTTCAAAGCGTGGGGGGCCCCAGCATTTT. It is translated as CAWSVSKRGGPQHF.